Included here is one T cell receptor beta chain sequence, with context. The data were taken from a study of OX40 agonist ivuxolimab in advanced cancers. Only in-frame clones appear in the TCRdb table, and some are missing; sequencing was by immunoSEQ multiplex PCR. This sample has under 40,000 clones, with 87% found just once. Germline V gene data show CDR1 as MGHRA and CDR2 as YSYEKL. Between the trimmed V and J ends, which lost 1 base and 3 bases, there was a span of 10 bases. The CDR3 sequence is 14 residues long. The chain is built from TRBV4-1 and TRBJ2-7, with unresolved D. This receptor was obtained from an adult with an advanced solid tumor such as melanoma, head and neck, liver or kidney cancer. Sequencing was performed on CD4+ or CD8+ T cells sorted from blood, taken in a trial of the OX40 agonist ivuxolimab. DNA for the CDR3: TGCGCCAGCAGCCAAGGCGAAGGTCTCTACGAGCAGTACTTC. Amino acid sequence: CASSQGEGLYEQYF.